The rows below give T cell receptor beta chains drawn from one sample of a study of shared clonotypes between healthy human individuals. Assay: immunoSEQ multiplex PCR; the TCRdb copy retains only in-frame clones and omits some. The sample shows hundreds of thousands of clones, 80% to 95% of them seen only once. The source material was naive CD8+ T cells sorted from blood. The source of these receptors is a man between 25 and 39 years old in good health. Both conserved end residues are part of each CDR3. D genes are given only for firm matches. The size field is filled for only some rows; it gives once, few, many or a size class.

d_gene: -; v_gene: TRBV27; j_gene: TRBJ2-3; abundance: -; CDR3nt: TGTGCCAGCAGTTTAGGCGGGTGGAGCGCAGATACGCAGTATTTT; CDR3aa: CASSLGGWSADTQYF
d_gene: TRBD1; v_gene: TRBV7-8; j_gene: TRBJ1-2; abundance: once; CDR3nt: TGTGCCAGCAGCTTAGCTTGGTTAGGGACAGGGCAGCAAGGACATGGCTACACCTTC; CDR3aa: CASSLAWLGTGQQGHGYTF
d_gene: TRBD1; v_gene: TRBV2; j_gene: TRBJ2-1; abundance: -; CDR3nt: TGTGCCAGCAGGGGACAGGGGCAGTTCTTC; CDR3aa: CASRGQGQFF
d_gene: TRBD1; v_gene: TRBV9; j_gene: TRBJ1-4; abundance: -; CDR3nt: TGTGCCAGCAGCGTAGAGGGACAGGTGGCTGAAAAACTGTTTTTT; CDR3aa: CASSVEGQVAEKLFF
d_gene: -; v_gene: TRBV5-1; j_gene: TRBJ2-6; abundance: -; CDR3nt: TGCGCCAGCAGCTTGAGACAGAGCTTCTCTGGGGCCAACGTCCTGACTTTC; CDR3aa: CASSLRQSFSGANVLTF
d_gene: -; v_gene: TRBV9; j_gene: TRBJ2-1; abundance: -; CDR3nt: TGTGCCAGCAGCGTAGAGGCAGGGTACTCCTACAATGAGCAGTTCTTC; CDR3aa: CASSVEAGYSYNEQFF
d_gene: TRBD1; v_gene: TRBV27; j_gene: TRBJ2-7; abundance: -; CDR3nt: TGTGCCAGCAGTTTGCAGGACAGGGGGGGCTACGAGCAGTACTTC; CDR3aa: CASSLQDRGGYEQYF
d_gene: TRBD2; v_gene: TRBV9; j_gene: TRBJ2-1; abundance: -; CDR3nt: TGTGCCAGCAGCAGGGTCGGTAGCGGGAGCAATGAGCAGTTCTTC; CDR3aa: CASSRVGSGSNEQFF
d_gene: TRBD2; v_gene: TRBV5-1; j_gene: TRBJ2-3; abundance: -; CDR3nt: TGCGCCAGCAGCTTGGAGGGGACTAGCGGGAGGTCTACAGATACGCAGTATTTT; CDR3aa: CASSLEGTSGRSTDTQYF
d_gene: -; v_gene: TRBV7-9; j_gene: TRBJ1-2; abundance: -; CDR3nt: TGTGCCAGCAGCCCCTTTGCGGGGAATGGCTACACCTTC; CDR3aa: CASSPFAGNGYTF
d_gene: -; v_gene: TRBV28; j_gene: TRBJ1-2; abundance: -; CDR3nt: TGTGCCAGCAGTCTCTACAGGGCTGGCTACACCTTC; CDR3aa: CASSLYRAGYTF
d_gene: -; v_gene: TRBV29-1; j_gene: TRBJ2-7; abundance: -; CDR3nt: TGCAGCGTCGTCGGGGCAGGAACCTACGAGCAGTACTTC; CDR3aa: CSVVGAGTYEQYF
d_gene: -; v_gene: TRBV19; j_gene: TRBJ2-7; abundance: -; CDR3nt: TGTGCCAGTAGTATGGAGGGGCTCTACGAGCAGTACTTC; CDR3aa: CASSMEGLYEQYF
d_gene: -; v_gene: TRBV7-9; j_gene: TRBJ1-5; abundance: -; CDR3nt: TGTGCCAGCAGCCCTTATTGGGCAGTTAGCAATCAGCCCCAGCATTTT; CDR3aa: CASSPYWAVSNQPQHF
d_gene: TRBD2; v_gene: TRBV6-5; j_gene: TRBJ2-5; abundance: -; CDR3nt: TGTGCCAGCTCGGCGGGAGGAGAGACCCAGTACTTC; CDR3aa: CASSAGGETQYF
d_gene: TRBD2; v_gene: TRBV29-1; j_gene: TRBJ2-7; abundance: -; CDR3nt: TGCAGCGTCCGGGGGGGACTAGCGGGGAGCGACTCCTACGAGCAGTACTTC; CDR3aa: CSVRGGLAGSDSYEQYF
d_gene: -; v_gene: TRBV7-9; j_gene: TRBJ1-2; abundance: -; CDR3nt: TGTGCCAGCAGCCCGCGGGCGGGCTATGGCTACACCTTC; CDR3aa: CASSPRAGYGYTF
d_gene: -; v_gene: TRBV5-4; j_gene: TRBJ1-2; abundance: -; CDR3nt: TGTGCCAGCAGACCAAATTCCGGGGGCGTCTATGGCTACACCTTC; CDR3aa: CASRPNSGGVYGYTF
d_gene: -; v_gene: TRBV27; j_gene: TRBJ2-1; abundance: -; CDR3nt: TGTGCCAGCAGTTTATTCGGGGGCTCGGATGAGCAGTTCTTC; CDR3aa: CASSLFGGSDEQFF
d_gene: -; v_gene: TRBV28; j_gene: TRBJ1-5; abundance: -; CDR3nt: TGTGCCAGCAGTTTCGACGGTCAGCCCCAGCATTTT; CDR3aa: CASSFDGQPQHF
d_gene: TRBD2; v_gene: TRBV2; j_gene: TRBJ2-3; abundance: once; CDR3nt: TGTGCCAGCAGAGTGAGCGGGATCGGTGCAGATACGCAGTATTTT; CDR3aa: CASRVSGIGADTQYF